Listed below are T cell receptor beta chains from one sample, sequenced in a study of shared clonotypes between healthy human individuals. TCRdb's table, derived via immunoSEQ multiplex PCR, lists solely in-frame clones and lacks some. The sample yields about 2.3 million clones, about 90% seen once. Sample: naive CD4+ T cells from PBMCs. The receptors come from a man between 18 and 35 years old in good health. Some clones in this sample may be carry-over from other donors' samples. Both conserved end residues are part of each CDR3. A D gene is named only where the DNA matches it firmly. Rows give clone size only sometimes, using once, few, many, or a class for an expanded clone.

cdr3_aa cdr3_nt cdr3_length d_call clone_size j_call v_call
CASSASPSYEQYF TGTGCCAGCAGCGCTAGCCCCAGCTACGAGCAGTACTTC 13 NA NA TRBJ2-7 TRBV7-2
CAIRAGTSGTNEQFF TGTGCCATCAGAGCCGGGACTAGCGGGACGAATGAGCAGTTCTTC 15 TRBD2 NA TRBJ2-1 TRBV10-3
CAIEPSRSYNEQFF TGTGCCATCGAACCTAGCCGCTCCTACAATGAGCAGTTCTTC 14 NA NA TRBJ2-1 TRBV10-3
CSVEDLNRSEAFF TGCAGCGTTGAAGATCTGAACAGAAGTGAAGCTTTCTTT 13 NA few TRBJ1-1 TRBV29-1
CASSMEGWQPQHF TGTGCCAGCAGCATGGAGGGTTGGCAGCCCCAGCATTTT 13 NA once TRBJ1-5 TRBV25-1
CASSVGGSGRVYEQYF TGTGCCAGCAGCGTAGGTGGGAGCGGGAGGGTATACGAGCAGTACTTC 16 TRBD2 NA TRBJ2-7 TRBV9
CASSTHTGELFF TGTGCCAGCAGTACACACACCGGGGAGCTGTTTTTT 12 NA NA TRBJ2-2 TRBV6-5
CASSPSGPNTEAFF TGTGCCAGCAGTCCCTCGGGCCCGAACACTGAAGCTTTCTTT 14 NA NA TRBJ1-1 TRBV28
CASSPLRETQYF TGTGCCAGCAGCCCACTCCGGGAGACCCAGTACTTC 12 NA few TRBJ2-5 TRBV7-3
CSAGLAGIQFF TGCAGTGCTGGCCTAGCGGGAATACAGTTCTTC 11 TRBD2 NA TRBJ2-1 TRBV20-1
CSAAGATNEKLFF TGCAGCGCCGCCGGGGCAACTAATGAAAAACTGTTTTTT 13 NA NA TRBJ1-4 TRBV29-1
CASSLRGGLADTQYF TGTGCCAGCAGCTTAAGGGGGGGCTTGGCAGATACGCAGTATTTT 15 NA NA TRBJ2-3 TRBV11-3
CASSVGQGSYEQYF TGCGCCAGCAGCGTGGGACAGGGCTCCTACGAGCAGTACTTC 14 TRBD1 NA TRBJ2-7 TRBV5-1
CASSLAVPGVASYNEQFF TGTGCCAGCAGCTTAGCAGTTCCAGGGGTAGCCTCCTACAATGAGCAGTTCTTC 18 NA once TRBJ2-1 TRBV7-2
CASSDGLRSYNEQFF TGTGCCAGCAGTGATGGGCTACGGTCCTACAATGAGCAGTTCTTC 15 NA NA TRBJ2-1 TRBV6-1
CASRATGSSSYNEQFF TGCGCCAGCAGGGCGACGGGCTCCAGCTCCTACAATGAGCAGTTCTTC 16 NA NA TRBJ2-1 TRBV5-1
CASRTQGEGYTF TGTGCCAGCAGGACACAGGGTGAGGGCTACACCTTC 12 NA NA TRBJ1-2 TRBV28